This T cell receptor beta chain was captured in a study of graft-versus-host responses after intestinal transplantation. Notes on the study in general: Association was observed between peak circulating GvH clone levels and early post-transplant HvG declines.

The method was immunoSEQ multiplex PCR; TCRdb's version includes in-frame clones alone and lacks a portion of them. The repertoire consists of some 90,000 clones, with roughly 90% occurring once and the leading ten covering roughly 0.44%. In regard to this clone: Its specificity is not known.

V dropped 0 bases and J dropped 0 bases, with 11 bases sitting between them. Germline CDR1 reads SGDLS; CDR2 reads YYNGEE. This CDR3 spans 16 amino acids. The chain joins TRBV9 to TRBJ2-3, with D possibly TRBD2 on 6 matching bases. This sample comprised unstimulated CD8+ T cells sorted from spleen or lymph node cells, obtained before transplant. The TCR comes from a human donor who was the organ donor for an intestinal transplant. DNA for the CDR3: TGTGCCAGCAGCGTAGAAGGACGGGGGAGCACAGATACGCAGTATTTT. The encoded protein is CASSVEGRGSTDTQYF.